This T cell receptor (beta chain) appears in the sequencing data of a study of blood T cells in healthy people across ages (dated by TCRdb to 2014 to 2015). The study in broad terms: In model experiments, template switching captured about one uniquely barcoded TCR beta cDNA molecule for every two T cells. Donors were grouped into four age groups: young (average approximately 15 years), middle-aged (39), aged (around 66) and long-lived (just over 80). For two donors (one aged 18 to 29 and one aged 80 or older), the study analyzed two additional independent replicas of 1 million unique cDNA reads from the same blood draw. To avoid experimental bias, donors of different ages were randomly spread across the sequencing lanes. The study measured age-related changes in TCR beta repertoire diversity using deep sequencing normalized with unique cDNA molecular identifiers. Study-level results and caveats: The percentage of naive T cells measured by flow cytometry correlated strongly with observed TCR beta diversity. As age increased, observed TCR beta diversity per million T cells dropped in a roughly linear way, and a significant reduction was already evident by age about 40. Total diversity estimates from one million sequenced T cells were considered lower bounds and underestimates. Bulk unsorted PBMC profiling prevented conclusive comparison of naive and antigen-experienced compartments. Compared with the aged group, more naive CD4+ T cells, fewer expanded clones and increased TCR diversity were shown by the long-lived group, suggesting age selection. Because the CMV infection status of the donors was unknown, age-related changes in expanded clonotypes may potentially have been confounded.

The donors were roughly 40 Caucasian individuals from Russia, aged roughly 6 to 100 years, who were systemically healthy. Ten milliliters of peripheral blood were drawn from each donor into EDTA-treated Vacutainer tubes. Ficoll-Paque density-gradient centrifugation was used to isolate PBMCs, with at least 6 million per sample. Trizol reagent was used to extract total RNA from the PBMCs, yielding at least 6 micrograms per sample. Naive CD45RAhigh/CD27high T cell percentages were measured by flow cytometry on a PBMC aliquot from every donor. Library prep was done by 5' RACE. Sequencing took place on an Illumina HiSeq 2500. A second about 7 to 11 cycle PCR used a sample-barcoded 5' primer and a J-beta primer mix. A template-switch 5' adaptor carrying 12 random nucleotides introduced a unique molecular identifier onto each TCR beta cDNA molecule. Each sample yielded at least 3 million CDR3-containing paired-end reads. First-strand cDNA was synthesized from all RNA with the Mint cDNA synthesis kit, primed by a TRBC-specific oligonucleotide. After uracil-DNA glycosylase treatment, a first 18-cycle PCR used universal primers M1SS and BC2_uni_R on all cDNA. The original methods were these. For normalization, 1 million high-quality reads were randomly selected from each sample, with every read carrying a distinct molecular identifier. Reads sharing molecular identifiers were discarded rather than binned into consensus sequences. MiTCR, set to a Q25 quality threshold and the strictest error-elimination algorithm, was used for CDR3 identification, clonotype clustering and error correction. Lower-bound total TCR beta diversity was estimated with a nonparametric unseen species model using Euler transformation. TCRdb redid the processing of the public reads, applying fastp at Q25 and MiXCR, and retained in-frame beta chains. A single entry per CDR3 protein holds the most common genes and DNA from its merged rows. The V and J calls follow TCRdb's processing rather than the paper's. In this sample the table shows around 900,000 distinct CDR3 sequences, roughly half of which occur a single time. The ten largest clones represent 20% to 25% of the sample.

With respect to this clonotype: Its antigen is not yet known. Base qualities are not provided; no much larger clone lies one nucleotide away.

V is cut by 2 bases and J by 2 bases, and the space between the germline ends is 13 bases. Inclusive of the bounding cysteine and phenylalanine, the CDR3 is 15 residues long. Only the CDR3 DNA is retained, 45 bases long and in frame from the first base. In the germline V gene, CDR1 corresponds to SGHDT and CDR2 to YYEEEE. The rearrangement combines TRBV5-6 with TRBJ1-2, with the identity of the D gene unclear. This TCR was sampled from a woman aged 60 to 75 in good health. Sample: blood. The CDR3 loop reads CASSFVPTGNYGYTF. The DNA is as follows: TGTGCCAGCAGCTTTGTTCCGACGGGGAACTATGGCTACACCTTC.